One and the same sample provided the 13 T cell receptor beta chains below, sequenced in a study of breast tumors, draining lymph nodes, adjacent tissues. Axillary draining lymph nodes of breast cancer patients supplied the node samples. TCRdb re-derived calls from the multiplex PCR reads in MiXCR, one entry per CDR3 protein. The sample shows about 110,000 distinct CDR3 sequences, roughly 33% of them seen only once. The sample taken for sequencing was axillary lymph node tissue. The receptors come from a female donor with breast cancer. Some clones in this sample may be carry-over from other donors' samples.

The rearrangement joins TRBV18 to TRBJ2-1; TRBD2 is a possible D gene (8 bases). Trimming left V 8 bases short and J 10 bases short, with 24 bases between. The CDR3 has 15 residues. The germline CDR1 and CDR2 sequences are KGHSH and LQKENI. The CDR3: CASTRPGGAGAEQFF. In DNA form, the CDR3 reads TGTGCCAGCACCCGACCAGGGGGAGCGGGGGCCGAGCAGTTCTTC.

The chain couples TRBV27 to TRBJ1-1; 8 bases align to TRBD1. The CDR3 runs to 14 residues. Germline trimming cut 3 bases from V and 5 bases from J; bases unmatched to any gene: 5. Looked up from germline, CDR1 is MNHEY and CDR2 is SMNVEV (reference sequence). This CDR3 is CASSFSDRGTEAFF. The CDR3 DNA sequence: TGTGCCAGCAGTTTCTCTGACAGGGGTACTGAAGCTTTCTTT.

As for this clonotype: No conserved phenylalanine or tryptophan is present at the end of the CDR3, so a read error is the likely explanation. The rearrangement uses TRBV7-9 and TRBJ2-5; tentative D call: TRBD2 (6 bases). Germline V gives CDR1 SEHNR, CDR2 FQNEAQ (reference sequence). The CDR3 has 14 amino acids. Deletions cut 3 bases from V and 7 bases from J, with 15 bases between. For the CDR3, the DNA is TGTGCCAGCAGCTTCTACCCGGAGGAGGGGACCCAGTACCTC. Its protein product is CASSFYPEEGTQYL.

This clonotype was observed at least ten times. V usage is TRBV5-6 and J usage is TRBJ2-2, with TRBD2 matching over 7 bases. This CDR3 is built from 14 residues. Germline CDR1 and CDR2: SGHDT and YYEEEE. Losses at the gene ends were 3 bases for V and 7 bases for J; bases not matched to a gene: 6. The CDR3 DNA reads as TGTGCCAGCAGCTCCGGGAGGCCCGGCGGGGAGCTGTTTTTT. Its protein is CASSSGRPGGELFF.

This clonotype has just a few counts. The V call is TRBV6-5, the J call TRBJ1-1; D is unclear. The CDR3 length is 12 residues. Germline V lookup: CDR1 MNHEY, CDR2 SVGAGI. V was clipped by 6 bases and J by 6 bases, with 11 bases between them. The CDR3 sequence: CASSSGRAEAFF. In DNA, the CDR3 is TGTGCCAGCAGCTCGGGTAGAGCTGAAGCTTTCTTT.

This clonotype was observed a few times. V usage is TRBV5-1 and J usage is TRBJ2-4; the D is unclear. CDR3 size: 16 residues. V lost 0 bases and J 0 bases, leaving 10 bases between the germline ends. Germline V CDR1 and CDR2: SGHRS, YFSETQ. CDR3 amino acids: CASSLAPSLAKNIQYF. The CDR3 coding sequence is TGCGCCAGCAGCTTGGCTCCGTCACTAGCCAAAAACATTCAGTACTTC.

As regards this clonotype: This may stem from a read error, because a much larger clone lies one nucleotide away. The CDR3 DNA reads TGTGCCAGCAGCCTACTCGCAGGGGCCGCCTATGGCTACACCTTC. The encoded protein is CASSLLAGAAYGYTF. This chain connects TRBV11-2 to TRBJ1-2; maybe TRBD1 (6 bases). Trimming left V 5 bases short and J 4 bases short, with 17 bases between. The V gene's germline CDR1 is SGHAT and CDR2 FQNNGV. The CDR3 is 15 amino acids. The variable domain in full, with the rest retrieved from reference TRBV11-2 and TRBJ1-2, is EAGVAQSPRYKIIEKRQSVAFWCNPISGHATLYWYQQILGQGPKLLIQFQNNGVVDDSQLPKDRFSAERLKGVDSTLKIQPAKLEDSAVYLCASSLLAGAAYGYTFGSGTRLTVV.

This clonotype was observed at least ten times. The rearrangement links TRBV2 to TRBJ1-2, with a tentative D call TRBD1 (6 bases). The CDR3 spans 13 residues. V shed 7 bases and J shed 8 bases, with 17 bases lying between them. Germline V CDR1 and CDR2: SNHLY, FYNNEI. DNA for the CDR3: TGTGCCAGCACCGAGAGGGGGACTCGGGGCTACACCTTC. As protein: CASTERGTRGYTF.

As regards this clonotype: Germline is not matched at one junction end, which may reflect a read error. The chain recombines TRBV24-1 with TRBJ1-3; D perhaps matches TRBD1 (6 bases). Germline V lookup: CDR1 KGHDR, CDR2 SFDVKD. The CDR3 is 14 amino acids. The CDR3 sequence is CATSDHGRGNTMYF. The CDR3 DNA is TGTGCCACCAGTGATCACGGCAGGGGAAACACCATGTATTTT.

Remarks on this clonotype: A clone one base away is much larger, so this may be a read error. The V gene is TRBV11-2, the J gene TRBJ2-7, with D possibly matching TRBD2 (5 bases). The V and J ends lost 5 bases and 6 bases respectively, with 14 bases between them. This CDR3 is built from 13 residues. CDR1 SGHAT and CDR2 FQNNGV come from the germline V gene. CDR3 coding DNA: TGTGCCAGCAGCGGTGATCGGGGATCCGAGCAGTACTTC. Its translation is CASSGDRGSEQYF.

This clonotype has ten or more counts. The rearrangement uses TRBV7-9 and TRBJ2-2; the D gene is possibly TRBD1 (6 bases). In germline, CDR1 is SEHNR, CDR2 FQNEAQ (reference sequence). The CDR3 extends over 13 amino acids. Trimming cost V 7 bases and J 7 bases, with 13 bases left between them. In nucleotides, the CDR3 is TGTGCCAGCATGCAGGGGACAAACGGGGAGCTGTTTTTT. Residues: CASMQGTNGELFF.

This clonotype was recorded at least ten times. CDR3 region: CASSRFLLASNEQFF. The CDR3 DNA sequence: TGTGCCAGTTCACGCTTTCTACTAGCGTCCAATGAGCAGTTCTTC. The chain joins TRBV6-2 or TRBV6-3 to TRBJ2-1, with 7 bases that match TRBD2. The germline V gene has CDR1 MNHEY and CDR2 SVGEGT. CDR3 length: 15 amino acids. Trimming at V came to 9 bases and at J to 6 bases, leaving 14 bases not matched to a gene.

Details on this clonotype: This sequence may be a read error, since a much larger clone differs from it by one base. For the CDR3, the DNA is TGTGCCTGGAGTGTATCTAGCATTCAGTACTTC. Its translation: CAWSVSSIQYF. This rearrangement joins TRBV30 to TRBJ2-4; D not resolved. V shed 0 bases and J shed 9 bases, with 6 bases lying between them. This CDR3 contains 11 residues. The germline gives CDR1 GTSNPN, CDR2 SVGIG (reference sequence). Complete variable domain (other parts from reference TRBV30 and TRBJ2-4): SQTIHQWPATLVQPVGSPLSLECTVEGTSNPNLYWYRQAAGRGLQLLFYSVGIGQISSEVPQNLSASRPQDRQFILSSKKLLLSDSGFYLCAWSVSSIQYFGAGTRLSVL.